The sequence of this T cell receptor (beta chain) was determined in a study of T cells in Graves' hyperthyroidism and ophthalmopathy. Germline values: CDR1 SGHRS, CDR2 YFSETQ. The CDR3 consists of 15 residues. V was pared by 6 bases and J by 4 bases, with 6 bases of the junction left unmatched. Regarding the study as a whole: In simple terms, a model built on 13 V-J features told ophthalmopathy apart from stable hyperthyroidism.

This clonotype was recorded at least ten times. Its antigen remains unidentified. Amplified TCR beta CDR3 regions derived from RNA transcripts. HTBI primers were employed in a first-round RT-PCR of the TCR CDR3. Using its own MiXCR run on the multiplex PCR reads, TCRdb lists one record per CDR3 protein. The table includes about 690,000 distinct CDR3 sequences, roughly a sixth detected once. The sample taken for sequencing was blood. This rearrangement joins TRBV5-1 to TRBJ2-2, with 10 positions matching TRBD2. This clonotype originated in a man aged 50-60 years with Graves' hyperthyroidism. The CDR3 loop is CASTPSGSGTGELFF. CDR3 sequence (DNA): TGCGCCAGCACCCCTAGCGGGAGTGGCACCGGGGAGCTGTTTTTT.